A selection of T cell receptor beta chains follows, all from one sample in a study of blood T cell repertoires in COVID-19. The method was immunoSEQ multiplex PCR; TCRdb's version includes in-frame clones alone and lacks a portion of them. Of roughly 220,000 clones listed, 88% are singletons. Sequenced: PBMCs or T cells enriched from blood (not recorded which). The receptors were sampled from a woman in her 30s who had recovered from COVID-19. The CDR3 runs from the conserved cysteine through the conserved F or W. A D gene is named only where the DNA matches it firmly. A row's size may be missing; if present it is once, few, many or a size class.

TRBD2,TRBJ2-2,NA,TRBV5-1,TGCGCCAGCAGCTTGGGCCCTAGCGGGAACACCGGGGAGCTGTTTTTT,CASSLGPSGNTGELFF
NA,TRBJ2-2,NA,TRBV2,TGTGCCAGCAGTGAAGTGCCAGGGATCGGGGAGCTGTTTTTT,CASSEVPGIGELFF
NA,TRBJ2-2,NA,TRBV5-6,TGTGCCAGCAGCAAGGACATCCCCCGGCCCGGGGAGCTGTTTTTT,CASSKDIPRPGELFF
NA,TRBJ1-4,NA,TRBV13,TGTGCCAGCAGCGAAAGGACGGGGAATGAAAAACTGTTTTTT,CASSERTGNEKLFF
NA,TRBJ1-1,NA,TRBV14,TGTGCCAGCAGCCAAGGCAGGGTAACTGAAGCTTTCTTT,CASSQGRVTEAFF
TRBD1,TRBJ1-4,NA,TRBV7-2,TGTGCCAGCAGCCCAAACTCCGGGACAGGGGGAGAAAAACTGTTTTTT,CASSPNSGTGGEKLFF
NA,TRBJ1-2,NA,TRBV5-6,TGTGCCAGCAGCTTGGTACAGACTAACTATGGCTACACCTTC,CASSLVQTNYGYTF
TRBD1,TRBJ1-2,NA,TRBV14,TGTGCCAGCAGTCGACAGGGTCGTTATGGCTACACCTTC,CASSRQGRYGYTF
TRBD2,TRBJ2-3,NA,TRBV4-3,TGCGCCAGCAGTCTAGGACTAGCGGGGGACCCGTATTTT,CASSLGLAGDPYF
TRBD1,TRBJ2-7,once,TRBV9,TGTGCCAGCAGCGTTGACAGGGACGGCGAGCAGTACTTC,CASSVDRDGEQYF
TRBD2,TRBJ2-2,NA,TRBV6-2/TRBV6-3,TGTGCCAGCAGTTCTCCGGGTAGCGGGGGCTCCGGGGAGCTGTTTTTT,CASSSPGSGGSGELFF
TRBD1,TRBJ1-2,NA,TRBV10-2,TGCGCCAGCAGTGAGTCGCCCGAACAGGGGGCAACCTATGGCTACACCTTC,CASSESPEQGATYGYTF
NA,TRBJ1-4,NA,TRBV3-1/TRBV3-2,TGTGCCAGCAGCCCTCCTGTTGAGACAGGCATTAGTAAACTGTTTTTT,CASSPPVETGISKLFF